This TCR beta chain was found in a study of blood T cell repertoires in COVID-19 (dated by TCRdb to about 2020). About the study as a whole: Collaborator samples came from the United States, Italy and Spain and covered acute and convalescent phases of COVID-19. The material from the prospective study consisted of cDNA or gDNA derived from T cells, B-cell-depleted T cells, or PBMCs. Deeply sampled blood TCRbeta repertoires from subjects exposed to, actively infected with, or recovered from COVID-19 were included in the dataset. The repertoires were released in a freely available public database meant as a resource for research on the immune response to SARS-CoV-2. Samples came from the ongoing ImmuneRACE study (first 160 participants) plus 1,254 subjects from 6 global collaborators. The sample metadata nearly always contained a de-identified subject ID, COVID-19 status, age in years and sex. HLA class I and class II types, where available, came from metadata supplied by the sample provider rather than from assay-based typing. Findings and caveats that apply to the study as a whole: The quantity of clinical and demographic metadata differed by source and by participant and was supplied without curation.

To note about this clone: Its binding antigen is unknown. No qualities accompany the bases; no much larger clone lies one base away.

Whole blood was collected in K2EDTA tubes by collaborating institutions according to the institutions' own protocols. For TCRbeta analysis, collaborators shipped samples as frozen whole blood, isolated PBMCs, or DNA extracted from either of those sample types. The germline V gene supplies CDR1 MNHEY and CDR2 SVGAGI. The CDR3 goes from the cysteine to the phenylalanine over 15 residues. Only the CDR3 DNA stays, 45 bases, in frame from base 1. Germline trimming amounts to 6 bases on V and 2 bases on J, with 7 as the count of junction bases outside the gene matches. TCRbeta CDR3 regions were amplified from genomic DNA using the immunoSEQ Assay, a bias-controlled multiplex PCR. In the paper's pipeline: The number of nucleated cells in each sample was estimated from the amplification of reference gene primers within the assay. To quantify the absolute abundance of each unique TCRbeta CDR3 rearrangement, sequence reads were collapsed and filtered. For each sample, productive Simpson clonality was calculated as the square root of Simpson's diversity index over productive rearrangements. The source is immuneACCESS, and TCRdb retained only in-frame sequences with V and J called. Part of the clones is not carried over; for the studies checked, unresolved V genes explain less than half of this, and the remainder is unexplained. Clone size and the V and J calls come from that table; the DNA yielded D and trimming. This sample gives 20,000 to 25,000 clones in total; about nine tenths of them show up just once. Jointly, the top ten make up roughly 18% of the sample.

Sequenced sample: peripheral blood. The TCR originated in a woman of 80 years or more with acute or convalescent COVID-19. The rearrangement combines TRBV6-5 with TRBJ2-7; TRBD2 aligns with 10 central bases. Here is the DNA: TGTGCCAGCAGAGCTGGGACTAGCGCAACCTACGAGCAGTACTTC. Its product reads: CASRAGTSATYEQYF.